Listed below are T cell receptor beta chains from one sample, sequenced in a study of cytomegalovirus exposure and HLA in healthy donors. Libraries were prepared by immunoSEQ multiplex PCR; TCRdb keeps only in-frame clonotypes and omits some of them. Of around 150,000 clones in the sample, just under 65% were seen once. The sequencing sample was made of PBMCs. The receptors come from a woman in her sixties in good health and CMV-seropositive. Each CDR3 is given with its conserved first and last residue. A D gene is named only where the DNA matches it firmly. Only some rows state a clone size, as once, few, many or a class for expanded clones.

TRBJ1-3	.	TRBV29-1	.	TGCAGCGTTGAGTCGGTAACTGGAAACACCATATATTTT	CSVESVTGNTIYF
TRBJ1-1	few	TRBV5-1	.	TGCGCCAGCAGCCAAACAGGGTTGGGCACTGAAGCTTTCTTT	CASSQTGLGTEAFF
TRBJ2-7	.	TRBV7-2	TRBD1	TGTGCCAGCAGCCCCAGACAGGGAAGGTACGAGCAGTACTTC	CASSPRQGRYEQYF
TRBJ2-1	.	TRBV5-1	TRBD2	TGCGCCAGCAGCTCAGGGACTAGCGGGACATACAATGAGCAGTTCTTC	CASSSGTSGTYNEQFF
TRBJ2-7	few	TRBV7-2	.	TGTGCCAGCAGCTTTGCCCCTGGGGCGGTTTACGAGCAGTACTTC	CASSFAPGAVYEQYF
TRBJ2-1	.	TRBV30	.	TGTGCCTGGAGTGGACTTACCTCCTACAATGAGCAGTTCTTC	CAWSGLTSYNEQFF
TRBJ2-3	.	TRBV10-3	.	TGTGCCATCAGTGGACTAGTTGGCAGCACAGATACGCAGTATTTT	CAISGLVGSTDTQYF
TRBJ2-2	.	TRBV6-6	.	TGTGCCAGCAGTTACTCGCGGGTAGCGAACACCGGGGAGCTGTTTTTT	CASSYSRVANTGELFF
TRBJ2-3	.	TRBV6-4	TRBD2	TGTGCCAGCAGCCAGGGGACTAGCGCCAATACGCAGTATTTT	CASSQGTSANTQYF
TRBJ1-2	.	TRBV4-1	TRBD1	TGCGCCAGCAGCCCGGGACAGGGCTTTAACTATGGCCACACCTTC	CASSPGQGFNYGHTF
TRBJ2-7	once	TRBV13	TRBD2	TGTGCCAGCAGCGGGGGACTAGCGGGATACGAGCAGTACTTC	CASSGGLAGYEQYF
TRBJ2-5	few	TRBV5-1	.	TGCGCCAGCAGCTTTGGCGTCAGGGGCCAAGAGACCCAGTACTTC	CASSFGVRGQETQYF
TRBJ2-7	.	TRBV10-2	TRBD1	TGCGCCAGCAGTAAGGGAATCCAGGGGGTCTACGAGCAGTACTTC	CASSKGIQGVYEQYF
TRBJ1-3	few	TRBV4-2	.	TGTGCCAGCAGGGAAACAGGGAGCTCTGGAAACACCATATATTTT	CASRETGSSGNTIYF
TRBJ1-4	.	TRBV7-2	TRBD1	TGTGCCAGCAGCTTAAGGGTTGGGACAGGGAGTGAAAAACTGTTTTTT	CASSLRVGTGSEKLFF
TRBJ2-3	.	TRBV10-3	TRBD1	TGTGCCATCAGGTCCGGGACAGGGACCACAGATACGCAGTATTTT	CAIRSGTGTTDTQYF
TRBJ2-5	.	TRBV30	.	TGTGCCTGGGGCCAGGGACACAACCAAGAGACCCAGTACTTC	CAWGQGHNQETQYF
TRBJ2-7	.	TRBV28	TRBD1	TGTGCCAGCTACGACGGACAGGGGGGTTACGAGCAGTACTTC	CASYDGQGGYEQYF
TRBJ2-7	.	TRBV6-5	.	TGTGCCAGCAGGCACGACAGCTACGAGCAGTACTTC	CASRHDSYEQYF
TRBJ2-5	.	TRBV4-2	TRBD2	TGTGCCAGCAGCCAAGATCAGCTGGGGGGGTTGGCCCAGTACTTC	CASSQDQLGGLAQYF
TRBJ2-7	.	TRBV5-1	.	TGCGCCAGCAGCACCGATTACGGGTATCCCTACGAGCAGTACTTC	CASSTDYGYPYEQYF
TRBJ2-3	.	TRBV6-5	TRBD2	TGTGCCAGCAGTTACGGGGGGGGGACTAGCACAGATACGCAGTATTTT	CASSYGGGTSTDTQYF
TRBJ2-1	.	TRBV5-4	.	TGTGCCAGCAGCGAGGACAGTTACGGCAATGAGCAGTTCTTC	CASSEDSYGNEQFF
TRBJ2-1	.	TRBV4-1	.	TGCGCCAGCAGCCCCGCCCCAGGGGTCCACGATGAGCAGTTCTTC	CASSPAPGVHDEQFF
TRBJ1-5	.	TRBV6-5	TRBD1	TGTGCCAGCAGTTATGGTACGGGACAGGGACAGCCCCAGCATTTT	CASSYGTGQGQPQHF
TRBJ2-3	.	TRBV2	.	TGTGCCAGCAGGCCGACTAGAAGTTTCGGCACAGATACGCAGTATTTT	CASRPTRSFGTDTQYF
TRBJ1-4	.	TRBV7-6	.	TGTGCCAGCAGCTTAATTAGGGGCAGTGAAAAACTGTTTTTT	CASSLIRGSEKLFF
TRBJ2-2	.	TRBV2	.	TGTGCCAGCAGTGATACTGGGCAGAAGAACACCGGGGAGCTGTTTTTT	CASSDTGQKNTGELFF
TRBJ2-7	.	TRBV19	TRBD2	TGTGCCAGTAGTCAAACTAGCGGTTCCTACGAGCAGTACTTC	CASSQTSGSYEQYF
TRBJ1-1	.	TRBV6-5	.	TGTGCCAGCAGTACCCGGAGGGGTAACACTGAAGCTTTCTTT	CASSTRRGNTEAFF
TRBJ2-3	.	TRBV7-2	TRBD2	TGTGCCAGCAGCTTAGTGTTGCGGGAGGTTTTTCCAGATACGCAGTATTTT	CASSLVLREVFPDTQYF
TRBJ1-1	.	TRBV7-8	.	TGTGCCAGCAGCCGCCTCTCGGACAGTGCCACTGAAGCTTTCTTT	CASSRLSDSATEAFF
TRBJ2-7	.	TRBV27	.	TGTGCCAGCAGTACCCGACAAAGCTACGAGCAGTACTTC	CASSTRQSYEQYF
TRBJ2-5	.	TRBV5-1	TRBD2	TGCGCCAGCAGCTTGTCTGGCGGGAGTCAAGAGACCCAGTACTTC	CASSLSGGSQETQYF
TRBJ2-5	once	TRBV9	TRBD2	TGTGCCAGCAGCACCAGACTAGCGGGAGGGGAGACCCAGTACTTC	CASSTRLAGGETQYF
TRBJ2-7	once	TRBV4-3	TRBD2	TGCGCCAGCAGCCAAGGCCCGGGAGGGCCCAACGAGCAGTACTTC	CASSQGPGGPNEQYF
TRBJ2-7	.	TRBV27	TRBD2	TGTGCCAGCAGCCCTCGACTAGCGTCCTACGAGCAGTACTTC	CASSPRLASYEQYF
TRBJ2-3	few	TRBV9	TRBD1	TGTGCCAGCAGCGTAGCCCTCGGACAGGGAAGAACCACAGATACGCAGTATTTT	CASSVALGQGRTTDTQYF
TRBJ2-5	.	TRBV9	TRBD2	TGTGCCAGCAGCGTAGGGCAGTCGGTAGCGGGAGGTGTGGAGACCCAGTACTTC	CASSVGQSVAGGVETQYF
TRBJ2-7	.	TRBV13	TRBD2	TGTGCCAGCAGCCTGCTGACTAGCGTCTCCTACGAGCAGTACTTC	CASSLLTSVSYEQYF
TRBJ1-1	.	TRBV5-5	TRBD1	TGTGCCAGCAGCTTGGGGGGGGGACAGGGGTCTGAAGCTTTCTTT	CASSLGGGQGSEAFF
TRBJ2-7	.	TRBV14	.	TGTGCCAGCAGCCGTACTAGTTACGAGCAGTACTTC	CASSRTSYEQYF
TRBJ2-1	.	TRBV5-6	TRBD1	TGTGCCAGCAGTAAGGGGGCTAGGGGCAATGAGCAGTTCTTC	CASSKGARGNEQFF
TRBJ2-5	.	TRBV5-1	TRBD2	TGCGCCAGCAGCTTTCAGGGTCCCCTAGCGGTCAGCATGGGGACCCAGTACTTC	CASSFQGPLAVSMGTQYF
TRBJ2-5	.	TRBV14	TRBD1	TGTGCCAGCAGCCAACCCTCCGACAGGGCGTCGGAGACCCAGTACTTC	CASSQPSDRASETQYF
TRBJ2-7	.	TRBV11-3	.	TGTGCCAGCAGCAGACGACATAGCCCTGCGGGGGAGCAGTACTTC	CASSRRHSPAGEQYF
TRBJ2-7	.	TRBV5-1	TRBD2	TGCGCCAGCAGCCCACTAGCGGGAGGGGACTACGAGCAGTACTTC	CASSPLAGGDYEQYF
TRBJ2-1	.	TRBV7-9	TRBD2	TGTGCCAGCAGCTTACCAGGACTAGCGGTTTACAATGAGCAGTTCTTC	CASSLPGLAVYNEQFF
TRBJ1-5	.	TRBV27	TRBD1	TGTGCCAGCAGTTTGAGGGCAGGGGGCATCAATCAGCCCCAGCATTTT	CASSLRAGGINQPQHF
TRBJ1-3	.	TRBV5-1	.	TGCGCCAGCAGCTCGTCAGACTCTGGAAACACCATATATTTT	CASSSSDSGNTIYF
TRBJ2-5	.	TRBV28	TRBD1	TGTGCCAGCAGTTTATCAGGGGGTGGAGAGACCCAGTACTTC	CASSLSGGGETQYF
TRBJ2-1	.	TRBV11-2	.	TGTGCCAGCAGCCCGGGGACAACATACAATGAGCAGTTCTTC	CASSPGTTYNEQFF
TRBJ1-1	.	TRBV20-1	.	TGCAGTGCTAGACAGGACACTGAAGCTTTCTTT	CSARQDTEAFF
TRBJ2-5	.	TRBV5-4	TRBD1	TGTGCCAGCAGCTCTGGACAGGGCGGTAGGCAAGAGACCCAGTACTTC	CASSSGQGGRQETQYF
TRBJ1-2	few	TRBV5-1	.	TGCGCCAGCAGCCCTTCCGGGACAATAAACTATGGCTACACCTTC	CASSPSGTINYGYTF
TRBJ2-2	.	TRBV5-1	.	TGCGCCAGCAGCAGAACAGGGGGGGACACCGGGGAGCTGTTTTTT	CASSRTGGDTGELFF
TRBJ1-5	.	TRBV27	.	TGTGCCAGCAGTTTCGGAGGCAGTTCTTTTTTCAATCAGCCCCAGCATTTT	CASSFGGSSFFNQPQHF